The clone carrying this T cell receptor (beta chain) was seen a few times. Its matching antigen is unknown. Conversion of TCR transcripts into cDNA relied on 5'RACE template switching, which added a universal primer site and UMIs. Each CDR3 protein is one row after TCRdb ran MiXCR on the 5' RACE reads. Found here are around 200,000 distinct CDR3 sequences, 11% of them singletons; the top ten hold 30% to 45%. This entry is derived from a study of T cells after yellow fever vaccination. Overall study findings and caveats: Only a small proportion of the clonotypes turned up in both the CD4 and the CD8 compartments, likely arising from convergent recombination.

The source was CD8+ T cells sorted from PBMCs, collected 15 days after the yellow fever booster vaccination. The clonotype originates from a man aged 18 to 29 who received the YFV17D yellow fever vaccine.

CDR3 amino acids: CASSFFPEKSTDTQYF. The CDR3 coding sequence is TGCGCCAGCAGCTTTTTTCCGGAGAAAAGCACAGATACGCAGTATTTT. This chain uses TRBV5-1 with TRBJ2-3; D is undetermined. V gave up 2 bases and J gave up 0 bases, with 13 bases separating them. Germline V gene sequence: CDR1 SGHRS, CDR2 YFSETQ. This CDR3 contains 16 residues. Full variable domain (rest looked up from reference TRBV5-1 and TRBJ2-3): KAGVTQTPRYLIKTRGQQVTLSCSPISGHRSVSWYQQTPGQGLQFLFEYFSETQRNKGNFPGRFSGRQFSNSRSEMNVSTLELGDSALYLCASSFFPEKSTDTQYFGPGTRLTVL.